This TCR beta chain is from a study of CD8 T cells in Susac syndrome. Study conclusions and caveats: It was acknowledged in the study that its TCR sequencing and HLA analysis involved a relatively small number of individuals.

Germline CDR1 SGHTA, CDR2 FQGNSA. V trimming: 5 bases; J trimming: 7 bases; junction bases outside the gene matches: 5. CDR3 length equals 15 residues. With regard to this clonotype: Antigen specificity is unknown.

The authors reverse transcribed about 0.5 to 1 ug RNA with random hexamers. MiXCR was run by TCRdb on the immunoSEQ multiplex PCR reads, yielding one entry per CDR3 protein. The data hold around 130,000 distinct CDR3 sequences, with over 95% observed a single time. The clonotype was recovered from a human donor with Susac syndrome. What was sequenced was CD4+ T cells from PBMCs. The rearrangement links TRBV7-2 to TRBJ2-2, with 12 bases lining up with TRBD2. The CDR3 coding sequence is TGTGCCAGCAGCAGACTAGCGGGAGCGATCGGGGAGCTGTTTTTT. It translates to CASSRLAGAIGELFF.